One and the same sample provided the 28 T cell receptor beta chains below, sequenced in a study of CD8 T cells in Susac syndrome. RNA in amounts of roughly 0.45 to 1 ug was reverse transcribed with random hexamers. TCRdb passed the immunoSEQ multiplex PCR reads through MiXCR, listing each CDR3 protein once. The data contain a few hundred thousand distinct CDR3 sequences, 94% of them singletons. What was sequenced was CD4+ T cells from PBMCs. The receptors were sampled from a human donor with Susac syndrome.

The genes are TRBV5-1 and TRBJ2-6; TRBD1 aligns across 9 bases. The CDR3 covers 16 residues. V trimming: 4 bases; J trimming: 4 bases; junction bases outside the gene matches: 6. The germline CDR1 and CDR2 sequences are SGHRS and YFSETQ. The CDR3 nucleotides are TGCGCCAGCAGCGCCGGGACAGGGTCCGGGGCCAACGTCCTGACTTTC. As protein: CASSAGTGSGANVLTF.

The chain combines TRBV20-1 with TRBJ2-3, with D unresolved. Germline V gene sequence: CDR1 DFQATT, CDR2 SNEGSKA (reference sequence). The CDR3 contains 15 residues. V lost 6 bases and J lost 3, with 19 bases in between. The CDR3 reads CSAPKGVLGTDTQYF. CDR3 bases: TGCAGTGCCCCCAAGGGCGTCTTAGGAACAGATACGCAGTATTTT.

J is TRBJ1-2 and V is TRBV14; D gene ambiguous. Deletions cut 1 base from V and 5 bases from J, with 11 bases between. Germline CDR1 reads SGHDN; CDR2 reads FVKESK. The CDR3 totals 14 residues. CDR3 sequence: CASSQVMAPYGYTF. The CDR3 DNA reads TGTGCCAGCAGCCAAGTAATGGCTCCATATGGCTACACCTTC.

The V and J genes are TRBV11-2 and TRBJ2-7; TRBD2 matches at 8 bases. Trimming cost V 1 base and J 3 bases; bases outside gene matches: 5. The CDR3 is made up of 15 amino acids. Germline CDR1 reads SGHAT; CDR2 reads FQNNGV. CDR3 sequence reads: CASSLGAGGVYEQYF. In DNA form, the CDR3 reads TGTGCCAGCAGCTTAGGGGCGGGGGGTGTCTACGAGCAGTACTTC.

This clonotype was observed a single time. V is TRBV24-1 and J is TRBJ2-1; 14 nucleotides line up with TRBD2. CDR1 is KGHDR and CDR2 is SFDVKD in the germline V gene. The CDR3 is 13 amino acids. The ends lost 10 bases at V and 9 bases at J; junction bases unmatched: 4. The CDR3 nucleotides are TGTGCCACTGCCGGACTAGCGGGGGGTGAGCAGTTCTTC. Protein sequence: CATAGLAGGEQFF.

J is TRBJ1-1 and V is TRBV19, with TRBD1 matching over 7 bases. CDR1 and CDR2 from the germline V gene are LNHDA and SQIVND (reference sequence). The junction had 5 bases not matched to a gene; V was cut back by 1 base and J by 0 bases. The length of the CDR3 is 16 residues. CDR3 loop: CASSIAGGRMNTEAFF. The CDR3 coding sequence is TGTGCCAGTAGTATAGCAGGGGGACGGATGAACACTGAAGCTTTCTTT.

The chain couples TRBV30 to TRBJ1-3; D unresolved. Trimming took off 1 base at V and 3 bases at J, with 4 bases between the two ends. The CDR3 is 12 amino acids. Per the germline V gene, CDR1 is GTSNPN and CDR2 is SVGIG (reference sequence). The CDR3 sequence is CAWSGGGNTIYF. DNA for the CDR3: TGTGCCTGGAGTGGGGGTGGAAACACCATATATTTT.

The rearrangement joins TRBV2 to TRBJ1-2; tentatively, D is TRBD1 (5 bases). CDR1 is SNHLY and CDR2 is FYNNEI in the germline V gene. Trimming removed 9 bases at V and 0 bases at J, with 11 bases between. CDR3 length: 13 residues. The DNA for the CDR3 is TGTGCCAGGGGGACCGCGGCTAACTATGGCTACACCTTC. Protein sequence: CARGTAANYGYTF.

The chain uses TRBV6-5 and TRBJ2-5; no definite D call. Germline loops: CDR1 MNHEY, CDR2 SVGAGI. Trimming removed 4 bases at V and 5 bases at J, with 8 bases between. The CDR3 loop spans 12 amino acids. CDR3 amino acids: CASSSIAETQYF. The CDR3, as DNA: TGTGCCAGCAGTTCAATCGCGGAGACCCAGTACTTC.

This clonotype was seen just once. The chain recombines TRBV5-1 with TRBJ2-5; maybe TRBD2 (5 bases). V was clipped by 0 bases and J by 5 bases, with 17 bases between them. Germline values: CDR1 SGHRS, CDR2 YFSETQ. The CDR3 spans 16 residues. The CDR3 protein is CASSLEGGSGSETQYF. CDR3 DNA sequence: TGCGCCAGCAGCTTGGAGGGCGGGTCCGGATCCGAGACCCAGTACTTC.

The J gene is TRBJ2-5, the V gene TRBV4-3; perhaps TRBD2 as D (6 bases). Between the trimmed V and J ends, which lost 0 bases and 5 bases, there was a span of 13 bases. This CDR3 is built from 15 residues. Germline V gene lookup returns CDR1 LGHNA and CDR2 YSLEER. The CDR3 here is CASSQDLGAGETQYF. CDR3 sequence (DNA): TGCGCCAGCAGCCAAGATTTAGGGGCGGGGGAGACCCAGTACTTC.

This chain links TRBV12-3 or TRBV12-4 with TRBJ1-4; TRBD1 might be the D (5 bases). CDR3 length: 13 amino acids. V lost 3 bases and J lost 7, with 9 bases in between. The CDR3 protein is CASSLGGGEKLFF. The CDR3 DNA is TGTGCCAGCAGTTTGGGTGGGGGTGAAAAACTGTTTTTT.

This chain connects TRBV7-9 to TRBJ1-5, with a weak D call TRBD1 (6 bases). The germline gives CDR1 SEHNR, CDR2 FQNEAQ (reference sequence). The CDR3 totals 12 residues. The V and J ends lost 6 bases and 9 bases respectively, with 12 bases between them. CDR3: CASSAQGAPQHF. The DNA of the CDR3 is TGTGCCAGCAGTGCACAGGGTGCGCCCCAGCATTTT.

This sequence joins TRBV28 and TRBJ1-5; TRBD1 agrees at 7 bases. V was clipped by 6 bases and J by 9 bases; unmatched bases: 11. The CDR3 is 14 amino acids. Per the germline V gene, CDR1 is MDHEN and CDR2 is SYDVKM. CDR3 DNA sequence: TGTGCCAGCAGAGTCCCACAGGGGTTTAGGCCCCAGCATTTT. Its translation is CASRVPQGFRPQHF.

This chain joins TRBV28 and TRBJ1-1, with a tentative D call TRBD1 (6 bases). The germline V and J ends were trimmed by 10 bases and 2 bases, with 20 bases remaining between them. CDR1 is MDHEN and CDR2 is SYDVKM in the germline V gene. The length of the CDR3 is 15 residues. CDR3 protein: CANALPGTLNTEAFF. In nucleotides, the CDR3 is TGTGCCAACGCACTTCCCGGGACACTTAACACTGAAGCTTTCTTT.

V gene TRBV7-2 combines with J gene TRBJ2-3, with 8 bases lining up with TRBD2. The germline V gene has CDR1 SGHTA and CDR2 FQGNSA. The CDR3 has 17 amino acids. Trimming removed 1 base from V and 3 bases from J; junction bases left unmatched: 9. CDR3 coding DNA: TGTGCCAGCAGCTTAGACCTCGCTAGCGGGTATACAGATACGCAGTATTTT. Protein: CASSLDLASGYTDTQYF. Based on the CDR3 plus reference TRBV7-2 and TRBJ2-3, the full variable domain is GAGVSQSPSNKVTEKGKDVELRCDPISGHTALYWYRQSLGQGLEFLIYFQGNSAPDKSGLPSDRFSAERTGGSVSTLTIQRTQQEDSAVYLCASSLDLASGYTDTQYFGPGTRLTVL.

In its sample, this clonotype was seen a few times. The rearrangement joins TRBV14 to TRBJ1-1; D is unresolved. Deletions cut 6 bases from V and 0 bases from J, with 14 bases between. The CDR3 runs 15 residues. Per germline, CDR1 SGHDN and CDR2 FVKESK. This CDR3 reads CASSPRNGMNTEAFF. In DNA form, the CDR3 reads TGTGCCAGCAGTCCTAGAAACGGCATGAACACTGAAGCTTTCTTT.

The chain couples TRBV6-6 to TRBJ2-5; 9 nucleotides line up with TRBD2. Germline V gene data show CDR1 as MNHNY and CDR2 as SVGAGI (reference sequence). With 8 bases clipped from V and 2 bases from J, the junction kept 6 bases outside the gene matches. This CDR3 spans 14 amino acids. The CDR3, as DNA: TGTGCCAGCGGGGGAAGCGGGGGGCAAGAGACCCAGTACTTC. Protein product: CASGGSGGQETQYF.

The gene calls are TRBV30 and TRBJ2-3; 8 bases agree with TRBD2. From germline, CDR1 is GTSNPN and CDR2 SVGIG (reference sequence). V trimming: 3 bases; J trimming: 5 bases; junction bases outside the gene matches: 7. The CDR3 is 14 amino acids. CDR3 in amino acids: CAWRHAGGQDTQYF. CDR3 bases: TGTGCCTGGAGGCACGCGGGGGGCCAAGATACGCAGTATTTT.

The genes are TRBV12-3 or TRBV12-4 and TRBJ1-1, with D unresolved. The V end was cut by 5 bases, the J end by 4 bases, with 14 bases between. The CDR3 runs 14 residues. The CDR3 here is CASSGGSSGTEAFF. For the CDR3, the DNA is TGTGCCAGCAGTGGCGGGTCCTCGGGCACTGAAGCTTTCTTT.

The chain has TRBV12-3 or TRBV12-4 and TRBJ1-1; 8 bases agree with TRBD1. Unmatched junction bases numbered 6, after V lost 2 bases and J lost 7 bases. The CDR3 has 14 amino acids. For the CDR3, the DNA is TGTGCCAGCAGTTTAATCCCAGGGGGCAGTGAAGCTTTCTTT. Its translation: CASSLIPGGSEAFF.

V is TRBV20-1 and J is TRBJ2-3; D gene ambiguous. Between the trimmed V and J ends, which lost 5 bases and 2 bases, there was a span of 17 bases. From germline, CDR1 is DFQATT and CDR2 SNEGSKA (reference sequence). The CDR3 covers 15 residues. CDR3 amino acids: CSARPTFANTDTQYF. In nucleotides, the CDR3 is TGCAGTGCTCGCCCTACGTTCGCGAACACAGATACGCAGTATTTT.

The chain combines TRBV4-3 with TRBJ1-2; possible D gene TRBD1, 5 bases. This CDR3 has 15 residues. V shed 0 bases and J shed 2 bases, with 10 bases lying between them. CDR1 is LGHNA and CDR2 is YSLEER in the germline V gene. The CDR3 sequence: CASSQDGGFNYGYTF. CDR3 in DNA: TGCGCCAGCAGCCAAGACGGGGGATTCAACTATGGCTACACCTTC.

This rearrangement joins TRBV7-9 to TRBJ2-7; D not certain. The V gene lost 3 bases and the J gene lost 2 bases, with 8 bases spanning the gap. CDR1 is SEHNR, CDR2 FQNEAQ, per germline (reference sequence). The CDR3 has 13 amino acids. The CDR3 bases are TGTGCCAGCAGCTTTTCGGCCACCTACGAGCAGTACTTC. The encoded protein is CASSFSATYEQYF. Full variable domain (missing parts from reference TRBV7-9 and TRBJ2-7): DTGVSQNPRHKITKRGQNVTFRCDPISEHNRLYWYRQTLGQGPEFLTYFQNEAQLEKSRLLSDRFSAERPKGSFSTLEIQRTEQGDSAMYLCASSFSATYEQYFGPGTRLTVT.

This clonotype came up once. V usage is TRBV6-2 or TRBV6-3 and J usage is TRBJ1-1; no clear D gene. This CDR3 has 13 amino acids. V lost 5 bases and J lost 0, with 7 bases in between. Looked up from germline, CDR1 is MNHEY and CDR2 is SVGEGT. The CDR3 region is CASSTPMNTEAFF. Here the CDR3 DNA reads TGTGCCAGCAGTACCCCTATGAACACTGAAGCTTTCTTT.

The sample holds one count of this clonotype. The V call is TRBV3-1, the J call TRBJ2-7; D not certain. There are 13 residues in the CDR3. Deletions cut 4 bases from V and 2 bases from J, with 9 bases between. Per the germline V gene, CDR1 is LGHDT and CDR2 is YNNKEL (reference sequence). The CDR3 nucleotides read TGTGCCAGCAGCCGCGTGGGGACCTACGAGCAGTACTTC. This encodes CASSRVGTYEQYF.

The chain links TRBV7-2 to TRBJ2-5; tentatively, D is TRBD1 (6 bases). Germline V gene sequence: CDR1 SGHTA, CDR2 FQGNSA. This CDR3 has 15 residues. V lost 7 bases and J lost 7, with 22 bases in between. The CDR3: CASTDITLTGGTQYF. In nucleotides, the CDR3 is TGTGCCAGCACCGATATCACCCTGACAGGCGGGACCCAGTACTTC.

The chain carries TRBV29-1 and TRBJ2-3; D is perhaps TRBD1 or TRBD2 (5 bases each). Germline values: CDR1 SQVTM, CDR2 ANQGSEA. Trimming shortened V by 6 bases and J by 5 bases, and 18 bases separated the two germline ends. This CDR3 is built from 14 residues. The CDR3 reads CSVPDGRAGDTQYF. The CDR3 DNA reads TGCAGCGTACCGGACGGCAGGGCGGGAGATACGCAGTATTTT.